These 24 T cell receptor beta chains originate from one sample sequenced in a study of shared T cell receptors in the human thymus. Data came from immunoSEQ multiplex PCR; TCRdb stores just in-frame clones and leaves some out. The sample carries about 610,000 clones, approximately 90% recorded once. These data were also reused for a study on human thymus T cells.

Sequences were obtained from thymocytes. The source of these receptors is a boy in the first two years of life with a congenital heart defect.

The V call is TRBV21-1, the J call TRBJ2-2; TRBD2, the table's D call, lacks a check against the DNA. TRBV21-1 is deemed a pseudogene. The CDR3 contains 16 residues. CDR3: CASCARTSGITGELFF. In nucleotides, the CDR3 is TGTGCCAGCTGCGCCCGGACTAGCGGTATCACCGGGGAGCTGTTTTTT.

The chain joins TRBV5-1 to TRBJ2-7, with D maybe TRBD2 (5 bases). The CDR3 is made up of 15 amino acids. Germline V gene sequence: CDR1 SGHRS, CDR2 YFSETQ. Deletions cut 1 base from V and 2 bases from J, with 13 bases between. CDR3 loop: CASSLSPAGAYEQYF. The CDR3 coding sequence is TGCGCCAGCAGCTTGAGCCCCGCGGGTGCCTACGAGCAGTACTTC.

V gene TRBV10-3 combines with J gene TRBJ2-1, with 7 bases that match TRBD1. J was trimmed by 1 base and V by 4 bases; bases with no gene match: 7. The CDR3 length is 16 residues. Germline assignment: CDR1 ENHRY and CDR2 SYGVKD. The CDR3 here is CAISGGTDRSYNEQFF. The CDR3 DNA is TGTGCCATCAGTGGAGGGACAGACCGTTCCTACAATGAGCAGTTCTTC.

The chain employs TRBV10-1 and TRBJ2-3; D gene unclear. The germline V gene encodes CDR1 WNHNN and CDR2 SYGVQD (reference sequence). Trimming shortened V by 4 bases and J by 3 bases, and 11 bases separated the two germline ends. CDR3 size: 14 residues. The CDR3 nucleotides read TGCGCCAGCAGTGGTGCGGCTAGGACAGATACGCAGTATTTT. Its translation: CASSGAARTDTQYF.

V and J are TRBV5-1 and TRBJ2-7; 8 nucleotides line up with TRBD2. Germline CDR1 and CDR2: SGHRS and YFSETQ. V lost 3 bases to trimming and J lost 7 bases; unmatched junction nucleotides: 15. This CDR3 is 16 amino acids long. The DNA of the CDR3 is TGCGCCAGCAGCTCAGAAGCGGGAGCAGGACCTTCTGAGCAGTACTTC. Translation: CASSSEAGAGPSEQYF. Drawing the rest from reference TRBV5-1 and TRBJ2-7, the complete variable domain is KAGVTQTPRYLIKTRGQQVTLSCSPISGHRSVSWYQQTPGQGLQFLFEYFSETQRNKGNFPGRFSGRQFSNSRSEMNVSTLELGDSALYLCASSSEAGAGPSEQYFGPGTRLTVT.

CDR3 region: CASSRKGGPAYEQYF. As DNA, the CDR3 is TGTGCCAGCAGTCGGAAGGGAGGACCCGCCTACGAGCAGTACTTC. The V and J genes are TRBV27 and TRBJ2-7, with D perhaps TRBD2 (6 bases). Between the trimmed V and J ends, which lost 5 bases and 2 bases, there was a span of 16 bases. Germline V CDR1 and CDR2: MNHEY, SMNVEV (reference sequence). The CDR3 consists of 15 residues.

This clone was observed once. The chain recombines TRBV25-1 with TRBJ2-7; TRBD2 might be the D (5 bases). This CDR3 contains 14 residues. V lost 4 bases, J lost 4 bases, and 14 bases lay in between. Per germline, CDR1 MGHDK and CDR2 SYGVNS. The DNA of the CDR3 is TGTGCCAGCAGTGGCCGGACTCGTCATTACGAGCAGTACTTC. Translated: CASSGRTRHYEQYF.

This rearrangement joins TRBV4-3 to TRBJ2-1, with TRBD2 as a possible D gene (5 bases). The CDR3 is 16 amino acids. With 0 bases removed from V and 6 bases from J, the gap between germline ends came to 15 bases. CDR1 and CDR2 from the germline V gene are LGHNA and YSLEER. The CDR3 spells CASSQDFVESGNEQFF. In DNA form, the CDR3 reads TGCGCCAGCAGCCAAGATTTTGTAGAGAGCGGCAATGAGCAGTTCTTC.

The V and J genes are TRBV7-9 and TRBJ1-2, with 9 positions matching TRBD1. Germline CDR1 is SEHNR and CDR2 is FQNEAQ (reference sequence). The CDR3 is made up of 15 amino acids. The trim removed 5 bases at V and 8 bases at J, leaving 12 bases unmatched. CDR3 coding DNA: TGTGCCAGCAGCGTCATCAAACAGGGGGCTGGCGGCTACACCTTC. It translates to CASSVIKQGAGGYTF. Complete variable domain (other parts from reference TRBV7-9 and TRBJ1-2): DTGVSQNPRHKITKRGQNVTFRCDPISEHNRLYWYRQTLGQGPEFLTYFQNEAQLEKSRLLSDRFSAERPKGSFSTLEIQRTEQGDSAMYLCASSVIKQGAGGYTFGSGTRLTVV.

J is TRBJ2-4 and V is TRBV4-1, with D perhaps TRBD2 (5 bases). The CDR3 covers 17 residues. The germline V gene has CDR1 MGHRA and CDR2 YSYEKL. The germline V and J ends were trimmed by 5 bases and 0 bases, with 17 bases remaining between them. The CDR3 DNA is TGCGCCAGCAGCACCGCCGCGCGGGTGATAGCCAAAAACATTCAGTACTTC. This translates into CASSTAARVIAKNIQYF.

The CDR3 DNA sequence: TGTGCCAGCAGTGTGGGACTAGCGGTGCGGGAGACCCAGTACTTC. Its protein product is CASSVGLAVRETQYF. The chain couples TRBV6-1 to TRBJ2-5; 11 nucleotides agree with TRBD2. Germline CDR1 and CDR2: MNHNS and SASEGT. The CDR3 sequence is 15 residues long. V shed 4 bases, J shed 5 bases, and the junction held 6 bases outside the gene matches.

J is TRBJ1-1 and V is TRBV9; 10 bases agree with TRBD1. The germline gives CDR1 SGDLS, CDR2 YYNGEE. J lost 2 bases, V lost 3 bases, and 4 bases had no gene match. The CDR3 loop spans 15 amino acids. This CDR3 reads CASSAGTGVNTEAFF. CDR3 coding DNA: TGTGCCAGCAGCGCTGGGACAGGGGTAAACACTGAAGCTTTCTTT.

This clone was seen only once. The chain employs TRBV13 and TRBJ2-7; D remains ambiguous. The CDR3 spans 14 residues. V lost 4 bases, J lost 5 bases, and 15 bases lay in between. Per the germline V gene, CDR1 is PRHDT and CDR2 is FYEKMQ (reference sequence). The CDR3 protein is CASSSPTGPHEQYF. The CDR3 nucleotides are TGTGCCAGCAGCTCCCCGACGGGTCCCCACGAGCAGTACTTC.

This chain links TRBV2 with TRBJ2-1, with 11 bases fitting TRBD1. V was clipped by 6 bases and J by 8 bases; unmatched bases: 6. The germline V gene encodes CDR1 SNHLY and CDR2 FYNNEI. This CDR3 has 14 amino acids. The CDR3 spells CASRGTGGWDEQFF. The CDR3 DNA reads TGTGCCAGCAGGGGGACAGGGGGTTGGGATGAGCAGTTCTTC.

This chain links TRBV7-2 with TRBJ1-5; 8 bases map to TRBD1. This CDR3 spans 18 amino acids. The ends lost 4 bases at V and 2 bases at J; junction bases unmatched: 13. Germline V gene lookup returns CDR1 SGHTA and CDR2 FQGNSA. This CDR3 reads CASSSKDRDGKGNQPQHF. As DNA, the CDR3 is TGTGCCAGCAGCTCAAAGGACAGGGATGGCAAGGGCAATCAGCCCCAGCATTTT.

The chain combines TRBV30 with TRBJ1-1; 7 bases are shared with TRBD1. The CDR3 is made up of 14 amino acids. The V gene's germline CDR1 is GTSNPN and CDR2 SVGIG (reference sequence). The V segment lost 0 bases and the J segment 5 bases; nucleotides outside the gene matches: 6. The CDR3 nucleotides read TGTGCCTGGAGTGTACTGCCAGGGGGTACTGAAGCTTTCTTT. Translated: CAWSVLPGGTEAFF.

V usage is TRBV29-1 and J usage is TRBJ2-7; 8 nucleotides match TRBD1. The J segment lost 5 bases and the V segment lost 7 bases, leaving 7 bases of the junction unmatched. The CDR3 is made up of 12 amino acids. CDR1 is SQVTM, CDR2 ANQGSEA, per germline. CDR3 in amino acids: CSAGTGSHEQYF. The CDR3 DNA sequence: TGCAGCGCCGGGACAGGATCTCACGAGCAGTACTTC.

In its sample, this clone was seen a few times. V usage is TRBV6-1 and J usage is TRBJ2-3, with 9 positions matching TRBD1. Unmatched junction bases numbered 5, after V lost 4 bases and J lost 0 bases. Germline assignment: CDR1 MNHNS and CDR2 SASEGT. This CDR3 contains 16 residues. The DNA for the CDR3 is TGTGCCAGCAGTGTCCGGGACAGGGCTAGCACAGATACGCAGTATTTT. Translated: CASSVRDRASTDTQYF.

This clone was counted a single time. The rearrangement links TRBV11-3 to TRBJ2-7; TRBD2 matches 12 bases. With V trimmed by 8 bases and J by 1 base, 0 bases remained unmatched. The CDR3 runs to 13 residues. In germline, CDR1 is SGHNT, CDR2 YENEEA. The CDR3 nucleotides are TGTGCCAGCGGGACTAGCGGGTCCTACGAGCAGTACTTC. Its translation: CASGTSGSYEQYF. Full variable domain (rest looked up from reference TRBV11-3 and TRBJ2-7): EAGVVQSPRYKIIEKKQPVAFWCNPISGHNTLYWYLQNLGQGPELLIRYENEEAVDDSQLPKDRFSAERLKGVDSTLKIQPAELGDSAVYLCASGTSGSYEQYFGPGTRLTVT.

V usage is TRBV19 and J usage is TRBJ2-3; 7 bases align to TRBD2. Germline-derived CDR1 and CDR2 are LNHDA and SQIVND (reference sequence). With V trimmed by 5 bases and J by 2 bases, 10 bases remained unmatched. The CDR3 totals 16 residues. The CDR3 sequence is CASSEPPGLDTDTQYF. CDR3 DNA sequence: TGTGCCAGTAGTGAACCACCCGGACTAGACACAGATACGCAGTATTTT.

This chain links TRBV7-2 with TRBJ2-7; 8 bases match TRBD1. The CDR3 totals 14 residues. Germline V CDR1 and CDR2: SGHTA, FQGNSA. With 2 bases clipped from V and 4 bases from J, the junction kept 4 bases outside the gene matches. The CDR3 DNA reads TGTGCCAGCAGCTTAAGACAGGGGAGGTACGAGCAGTACTTC. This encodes CASSLRQGRYEQYF.

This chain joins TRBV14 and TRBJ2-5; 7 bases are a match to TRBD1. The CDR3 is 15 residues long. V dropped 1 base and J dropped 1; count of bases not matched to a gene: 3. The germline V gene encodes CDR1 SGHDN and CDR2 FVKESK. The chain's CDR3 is CASSQADRRQETQYF. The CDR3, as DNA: TGTGCCAGCAGCCAAGCGGACAGGCGCCAAGAGACCCAGTACTTC.

DNA for the CDR3: TGTGCCAGCAGCTTAGCAATACAGATTAACTATGGCTACACCTTC. This translates into CASSLAIQINYGYTF. V gene TRBV7-9 combines with J gene TRBJ1-2; D unresolved. The CDR3 consists of 15 residues. Germline V gene sequence: CDR1 SEHNR, CDR2 FQNEAQ (reference sequence). V was pared by 0 bases and J by 1 base, with 9 bases between.

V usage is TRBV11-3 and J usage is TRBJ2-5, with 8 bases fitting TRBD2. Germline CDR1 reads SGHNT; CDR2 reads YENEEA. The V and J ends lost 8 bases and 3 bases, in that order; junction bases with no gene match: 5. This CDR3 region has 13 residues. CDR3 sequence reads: CASAGGVKETQYF. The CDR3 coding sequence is TGTGCCAGCGCGGGGGGCGTCAAAGAGACCCAGTACTTC.